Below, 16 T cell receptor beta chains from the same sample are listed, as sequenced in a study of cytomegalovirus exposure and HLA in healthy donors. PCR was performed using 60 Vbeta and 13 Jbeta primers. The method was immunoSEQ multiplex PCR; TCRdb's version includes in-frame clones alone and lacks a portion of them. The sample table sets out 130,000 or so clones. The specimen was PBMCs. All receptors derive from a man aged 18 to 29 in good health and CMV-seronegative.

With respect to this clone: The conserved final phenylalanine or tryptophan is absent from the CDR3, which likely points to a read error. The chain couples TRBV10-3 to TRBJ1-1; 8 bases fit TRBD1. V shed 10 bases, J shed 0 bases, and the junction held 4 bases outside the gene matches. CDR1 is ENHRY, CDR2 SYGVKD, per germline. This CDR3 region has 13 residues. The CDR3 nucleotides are TGTGCCACCACAGGGGGGATGAACACTGAAGCTTTCCTT. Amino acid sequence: CATTGGMNTEAFL.

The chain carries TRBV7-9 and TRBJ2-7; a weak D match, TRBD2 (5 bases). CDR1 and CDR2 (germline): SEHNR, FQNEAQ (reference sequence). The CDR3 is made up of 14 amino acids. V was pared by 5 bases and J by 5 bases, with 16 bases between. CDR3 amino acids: CASSTATGYNEQYF. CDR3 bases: TGTGCCAGCAGCACAGCGACGGGGTACAACGAGCAGTACTTC.

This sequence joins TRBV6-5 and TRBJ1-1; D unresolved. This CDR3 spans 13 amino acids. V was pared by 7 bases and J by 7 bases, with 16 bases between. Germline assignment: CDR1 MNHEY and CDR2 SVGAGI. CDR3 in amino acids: CASTQLRGVEAFF. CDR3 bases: TGTGCCAGCACCCAACTACGGGGAGTTGAAGCTTTCTTT.

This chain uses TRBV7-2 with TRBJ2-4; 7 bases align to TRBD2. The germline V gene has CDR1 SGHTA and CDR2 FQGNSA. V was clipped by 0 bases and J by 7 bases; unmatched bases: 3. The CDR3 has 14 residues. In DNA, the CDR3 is TGTGCCAGCAGCTTAGCGATGGGGGGGAACATTCAGTACTTC. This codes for CASSLAMGGNIQYF. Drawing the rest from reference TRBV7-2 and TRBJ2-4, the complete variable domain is GAGVSQSPSNKVTEKGKDVELRCDPISGHTALYWYRQSLGQGLEFLIYFQGNSAPDKSGLPSDRFSAERTGGSVSTLTIQRTQQEDSAVYLCASSLAMGGNIQYFGAGTRLSVL.

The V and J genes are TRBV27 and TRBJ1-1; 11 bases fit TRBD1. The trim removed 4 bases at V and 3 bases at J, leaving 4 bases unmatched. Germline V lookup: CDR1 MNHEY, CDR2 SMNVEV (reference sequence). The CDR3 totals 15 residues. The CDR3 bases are TGTGCCAGCAGTTATGGGACAGGGGGTCACACTGAAGCTTTCTTT. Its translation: CASSYGTGGHTEAFF.

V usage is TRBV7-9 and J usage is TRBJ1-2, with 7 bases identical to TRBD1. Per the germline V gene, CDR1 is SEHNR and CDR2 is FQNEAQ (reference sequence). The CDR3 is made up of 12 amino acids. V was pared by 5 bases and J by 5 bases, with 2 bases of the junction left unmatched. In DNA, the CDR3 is TGTGCCAGCAGCGTGACAGGGTATGGCTACACCTTC. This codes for CASSVTGYGYTF.

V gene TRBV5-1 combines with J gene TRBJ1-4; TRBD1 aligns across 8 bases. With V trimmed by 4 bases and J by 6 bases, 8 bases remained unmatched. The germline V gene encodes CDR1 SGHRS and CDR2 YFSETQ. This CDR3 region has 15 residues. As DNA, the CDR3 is TGCGCCAGCAGCGACGGACAGGGTTTTTATGAAAAACTGTTTTTT. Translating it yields CASSDGQGFYEKLFF.

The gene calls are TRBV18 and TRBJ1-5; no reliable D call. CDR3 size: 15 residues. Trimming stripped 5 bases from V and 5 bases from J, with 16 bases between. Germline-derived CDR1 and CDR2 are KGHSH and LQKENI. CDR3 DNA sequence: TGTGCCAGCTCAGGTCAGGTGCGGGAAGATCAGCCCCAGCATTTT. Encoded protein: CASSGQVREDQPQHF.

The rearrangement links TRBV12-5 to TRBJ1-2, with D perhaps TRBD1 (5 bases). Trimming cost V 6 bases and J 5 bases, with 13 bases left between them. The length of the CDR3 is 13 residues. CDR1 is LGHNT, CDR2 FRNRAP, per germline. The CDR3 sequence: CASGGTGPYGYTF. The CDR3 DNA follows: TGTGCTAGTGGGGGAACAGGTCCTTATGGCTACACCTTC.

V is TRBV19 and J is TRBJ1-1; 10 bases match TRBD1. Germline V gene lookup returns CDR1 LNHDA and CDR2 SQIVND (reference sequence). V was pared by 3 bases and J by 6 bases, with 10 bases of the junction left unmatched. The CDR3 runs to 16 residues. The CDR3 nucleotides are TGTGCCAGTAGTATTCTTACCGGGACAGGGGCTGCTGAAGCTTTCTTT. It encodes CASSILTGTGAAEAFF.

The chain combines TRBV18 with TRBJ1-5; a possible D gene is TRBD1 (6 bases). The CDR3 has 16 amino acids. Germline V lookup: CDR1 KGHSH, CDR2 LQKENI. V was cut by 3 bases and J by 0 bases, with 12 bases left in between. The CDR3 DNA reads TGTGCCAGCTCACCGGACAGTCCCAATAGCAATCAGCCCCAGCATTTT. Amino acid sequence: CASSPDSPNSNQPQHF.

The CDR3 spells CASSGGQQYTGELFF. The CDR3 DNA sequence: TGTGCCAGCAGTGGTGGACAGCAGTACACCGGGGAGCTGTTTTTT. The chain uses TRBV6-5 and TRBJ2-2; D is possibly TRBD1 (6 bases). There are 15 residues in the CDR3. Germline V gives CDR1 MNHEY, CDR2 SVGAGI. V was cut by 5 bases and J by 3 bases, with 13 bases left in between.

The CDR3 nucleotides read TGTGCCAGCAGTAGGACAGGGCCTATATTCAATGAGCAGTTCTTC. Protein product: CASSRTGPIFNEQFF. The V gene is TRBV6-5, the J gene TRBJ2-1; 8 nucleotides align to TRBD1. CDR1 is MNHEY and CDR2 is SVGAGI in the germline V gene. V shed 5 bases, J shed 6 bases, and the junction held 9 bases outside the gene matches. CDR3 length: 15 residues.

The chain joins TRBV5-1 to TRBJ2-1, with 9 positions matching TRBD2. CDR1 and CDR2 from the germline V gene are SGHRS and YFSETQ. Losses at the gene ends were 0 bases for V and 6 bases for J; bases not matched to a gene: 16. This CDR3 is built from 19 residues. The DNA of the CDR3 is TGCGCCAGCAGCTTGGTAGCGTCTGGAGCGGGAGGCGACGCCAATGAGCAGTTCTTC. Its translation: CASSLVASGAGGDANEQFF. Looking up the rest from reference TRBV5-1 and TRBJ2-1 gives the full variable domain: KAGVTQTPRYLIKTRGQQVTLSCSPISGHRSVSWYQQTPGQGLQFLFEYFSETQRNKGNFPGRFSGRQFSNSRSEMNVSTLELGDSALYLCASSLVASGAGGDANEQFFGPGTRLTVL.

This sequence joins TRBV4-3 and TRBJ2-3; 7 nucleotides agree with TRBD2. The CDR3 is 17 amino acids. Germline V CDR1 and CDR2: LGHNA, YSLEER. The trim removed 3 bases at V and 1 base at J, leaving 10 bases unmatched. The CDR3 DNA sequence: TGCGCCAGCAGCCACTATCCGGCGGGAGATCGCACAGATACGCAGTATTTT. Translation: CASSHYPAGDRTDTQYF.

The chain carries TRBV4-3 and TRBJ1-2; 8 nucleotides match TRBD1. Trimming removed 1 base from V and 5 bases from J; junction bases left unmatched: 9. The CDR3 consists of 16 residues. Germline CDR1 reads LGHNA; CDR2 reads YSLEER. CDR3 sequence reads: CASSQGVTGDIYGYTF. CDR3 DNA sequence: TGCGCCAGCAGCCAAGGTGTGACAGGGGATATATATGGCTACACCTTC.